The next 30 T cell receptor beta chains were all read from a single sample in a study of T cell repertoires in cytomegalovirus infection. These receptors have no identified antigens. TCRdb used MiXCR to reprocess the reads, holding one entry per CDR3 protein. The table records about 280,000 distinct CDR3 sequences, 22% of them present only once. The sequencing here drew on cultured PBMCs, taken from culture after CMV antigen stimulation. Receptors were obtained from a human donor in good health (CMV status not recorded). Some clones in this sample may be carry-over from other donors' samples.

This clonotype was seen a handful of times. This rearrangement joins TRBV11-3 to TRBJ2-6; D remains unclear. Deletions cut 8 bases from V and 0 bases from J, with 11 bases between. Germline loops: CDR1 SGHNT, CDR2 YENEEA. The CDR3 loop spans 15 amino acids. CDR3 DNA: TGTGCCAGCCATGGGTTTTTCTCTGGGGCCAACGTCCTGACTTTC. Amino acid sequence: CASHGFFSGANVLTF. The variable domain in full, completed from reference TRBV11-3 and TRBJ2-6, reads EAGVVQSPRYKIIEKKQPVAFWCNPISGHNTLYWYLQNLGQGPELLIRYENEEAVDDSQLPKDRFSAERLKGVDSTLKIQPAELGDSAVYLCASHGFFSGANVLTFGAGSRLTVL.

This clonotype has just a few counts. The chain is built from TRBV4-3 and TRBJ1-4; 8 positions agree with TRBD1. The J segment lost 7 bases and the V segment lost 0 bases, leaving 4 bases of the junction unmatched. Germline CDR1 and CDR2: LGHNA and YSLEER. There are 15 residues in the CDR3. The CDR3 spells CASSQDFRGREKLFF. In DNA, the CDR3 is TGCGCCAGCAGCCAAGATTTCAGGGGGCGTGAAAAACTGTTTTTT.

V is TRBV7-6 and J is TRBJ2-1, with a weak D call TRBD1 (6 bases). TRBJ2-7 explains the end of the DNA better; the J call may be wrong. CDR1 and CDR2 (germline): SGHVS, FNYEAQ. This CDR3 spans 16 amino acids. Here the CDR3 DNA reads TGTGCCAGCAGCTTCCTATCGGGACAAACCCCGAATGAGCAGTACTTC. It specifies CASSFLSGQTPNEQYF.

The CDR3 sequence is CASSQDFPFRGEQYF. CDR3 DNA: TGCGCCAGCAGCCAAGATTTCCCTTTTCGAGGCGAGCAGTACTTC. The genes are TRBV4-1 and TRBJ2-7; no definite D call. CDR3 length: 15 residues. The germline gives CDR1 MGHRA, CDR2 YSYEKL. Deletions cut 0 bases from V and 6 bases from J, with 15 bases between.

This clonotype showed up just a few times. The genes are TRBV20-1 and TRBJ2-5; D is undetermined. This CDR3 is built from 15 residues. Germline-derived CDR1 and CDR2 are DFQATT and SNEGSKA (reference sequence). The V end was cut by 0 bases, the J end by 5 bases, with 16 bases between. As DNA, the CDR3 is TGCAGTGCTAGAGATACGGCGGCAGGCCTGGAGACCCAGTACTTC. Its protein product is CSARDTAAGLETQYF.

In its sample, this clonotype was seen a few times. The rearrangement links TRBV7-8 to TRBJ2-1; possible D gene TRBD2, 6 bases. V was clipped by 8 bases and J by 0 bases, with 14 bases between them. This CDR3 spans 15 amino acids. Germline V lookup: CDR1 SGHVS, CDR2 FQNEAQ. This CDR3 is CASVGTPSSYNEQFF. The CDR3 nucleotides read TGTGCCAGCGTAGGGACTCCGAGCTCCTACAATGAGCAGTTCTTC.

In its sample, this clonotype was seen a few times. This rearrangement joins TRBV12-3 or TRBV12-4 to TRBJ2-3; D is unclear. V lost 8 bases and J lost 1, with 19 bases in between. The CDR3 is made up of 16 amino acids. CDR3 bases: TGTGCCAGCGGCTTCCACATGACGGCCCGCACAGATACGCAGTATTTT. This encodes CASGFHMTARTDTQYF.

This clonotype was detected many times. The CDR3 sequence: CASIKPRGGANYGYTF. CDR3 nucleotides: TGTGCCAGCATCAAACCCCGTGGGGGAGCTAACTATGGCTACACCTTC. The V gene is TRBV28, the J gene TRBJ1-2; D might be TRBD1 (5 bases). Germline CDR1 is MDHEN and CDR2 is SYDVKM. V was clipped by 7 bases and J by 0 bases, with 18 bases between them. This CDR3 comprises 16 residues.

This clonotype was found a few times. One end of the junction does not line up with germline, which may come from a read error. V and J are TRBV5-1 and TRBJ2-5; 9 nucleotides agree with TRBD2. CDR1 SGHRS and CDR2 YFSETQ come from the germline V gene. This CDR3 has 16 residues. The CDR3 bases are TGTGCCAGCAGATTTGGGACTAGCCCACTAATTGAGACCCAGTACTTC. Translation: CASRFGTSPLIETQYF.

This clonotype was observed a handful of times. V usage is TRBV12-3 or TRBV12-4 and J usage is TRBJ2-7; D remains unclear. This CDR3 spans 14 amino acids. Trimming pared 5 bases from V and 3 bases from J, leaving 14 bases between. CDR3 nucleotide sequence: TGTGCCAGCAGTCGCCGACCGAGAGACTACGAGCAGTACTTC. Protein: CASSRRPRDYEQYF.

The CDR3 is CASSKDYGYNEQFF. CDR3 nucleotides: TGTGCCAGCAGTAAAGATTATGGCTACAATGAGCAGTTCTTC. The rearrangement joins TRBV6-1 to TRBJ2-1; D call uncertain. This CDR3 is built from 14 residues. The V gene lost 5 bases and the J gene lost 3 bases, with 11 bases spanning the gap. Germline V gene lookup returns CDR1 MNHNS and CDR2 SASEGT.

The CDR3 DNA is TGCGCCAGCAGCTTGATTATTGGACAACTTGGCTACACCTTC. Translating gives CASSLIIGQLGYTF. This chain links TRBV5-1 with TRBJ1-2, with a possible D match to TRBD1 (5 bases). Germline V gene data show CDR1 as SGHRS and CDR2 as YFSETQ. The V end lost 1 base, the J end lost 7 bases, and 14 bases lay between the germline ends. The CDR3 has 14 residues.

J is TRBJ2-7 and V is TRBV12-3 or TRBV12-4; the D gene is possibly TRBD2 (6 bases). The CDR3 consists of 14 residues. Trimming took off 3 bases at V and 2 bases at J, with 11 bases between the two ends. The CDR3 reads CASSFGSGTYEQYF. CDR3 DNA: TGTGCCAGCAGTTTTGGTAGCGGAACCTACGAGCAGTACTTC.

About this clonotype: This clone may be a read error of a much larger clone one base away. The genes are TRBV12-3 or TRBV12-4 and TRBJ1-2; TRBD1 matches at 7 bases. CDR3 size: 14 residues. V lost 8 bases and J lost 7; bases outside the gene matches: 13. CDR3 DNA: TGTGCCAGCTCGCACAGGGGCGGCGTAAGTGGCTACACCTTC. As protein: CASSHRGGVSGYTF.

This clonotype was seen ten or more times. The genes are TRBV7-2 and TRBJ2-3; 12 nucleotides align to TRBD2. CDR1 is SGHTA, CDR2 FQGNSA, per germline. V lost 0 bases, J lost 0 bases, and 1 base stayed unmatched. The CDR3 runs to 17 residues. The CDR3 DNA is TGTGCCAGCAGCTTAGCAGGGACTAGCGGGAGCACAGATACGCAGTATTTT. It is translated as CASSLAGTSGSTDTQYF.

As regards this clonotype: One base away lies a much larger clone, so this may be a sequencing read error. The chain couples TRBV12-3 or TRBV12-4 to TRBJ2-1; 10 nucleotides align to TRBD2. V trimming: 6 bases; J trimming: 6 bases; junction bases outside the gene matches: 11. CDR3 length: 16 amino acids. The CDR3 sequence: CASSKQLAGSSNEQFF. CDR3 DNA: TGTGCCAGCAGCAAACAACTAGCGGGAAGTAGCAATGAGCAGTTCTTC.

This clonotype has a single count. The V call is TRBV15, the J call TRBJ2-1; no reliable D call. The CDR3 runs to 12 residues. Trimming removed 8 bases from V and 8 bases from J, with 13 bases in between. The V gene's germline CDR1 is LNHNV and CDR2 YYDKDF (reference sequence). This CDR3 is CATAPDSHEQFF. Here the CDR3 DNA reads TGTGCCACCGCCCCCGACTCCCATGAGCAGTTCTTC.

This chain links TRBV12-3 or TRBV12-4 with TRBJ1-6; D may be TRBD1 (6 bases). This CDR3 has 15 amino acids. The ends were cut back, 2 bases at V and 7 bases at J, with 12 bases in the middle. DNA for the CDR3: TGTGCCAGCAGTTTATTGGGGGCGAGGAATTCACCCCTCCACTTT. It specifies CASSLLGARNSPLHF.

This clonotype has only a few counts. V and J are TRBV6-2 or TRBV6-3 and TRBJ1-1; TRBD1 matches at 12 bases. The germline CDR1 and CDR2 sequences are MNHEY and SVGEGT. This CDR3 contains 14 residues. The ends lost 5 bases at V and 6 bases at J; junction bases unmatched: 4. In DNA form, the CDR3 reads TGTGCCAGCAGTCCCGGGACAGGGGGCCCTGAAGCTTTCTTT. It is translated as CASSPGTGGPEAFF.

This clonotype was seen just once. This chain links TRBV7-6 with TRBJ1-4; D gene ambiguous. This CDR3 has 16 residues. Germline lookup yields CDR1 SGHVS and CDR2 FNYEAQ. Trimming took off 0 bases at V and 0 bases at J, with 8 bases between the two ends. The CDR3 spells CASSLALESTNEKLFF. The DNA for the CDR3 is TGTGCCAGCAGCTTAGCACTGGAGTCAACTAATGAAAAACTGTTTTTT.

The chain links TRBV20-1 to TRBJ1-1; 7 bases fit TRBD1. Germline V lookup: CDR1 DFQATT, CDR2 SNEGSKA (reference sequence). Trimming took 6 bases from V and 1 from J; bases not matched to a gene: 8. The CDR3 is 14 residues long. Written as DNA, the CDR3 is TGCAGTGCCAAACCAGGGGGTTCGAACACTGAAGCTTTCTTT. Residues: CSAKPGGSNTEAFF.

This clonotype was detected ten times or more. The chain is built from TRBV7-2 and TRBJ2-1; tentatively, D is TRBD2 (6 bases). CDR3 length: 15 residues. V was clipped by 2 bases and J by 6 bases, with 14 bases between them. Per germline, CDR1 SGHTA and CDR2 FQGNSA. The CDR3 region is CASSLYGAGGNEQFF. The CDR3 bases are TGTGCCAGCAGCTTATACGGAGCCGGGGGCAATGAGCAGTTCTTC.

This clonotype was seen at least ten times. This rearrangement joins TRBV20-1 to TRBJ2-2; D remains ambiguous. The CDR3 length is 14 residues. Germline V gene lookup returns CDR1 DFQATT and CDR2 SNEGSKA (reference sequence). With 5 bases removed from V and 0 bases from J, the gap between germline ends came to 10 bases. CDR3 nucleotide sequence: TGCAGTGCTCGAAGGGTAGCGAACACCGGGGAGCTGTTTTTT. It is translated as CSARRVANTGELFF.

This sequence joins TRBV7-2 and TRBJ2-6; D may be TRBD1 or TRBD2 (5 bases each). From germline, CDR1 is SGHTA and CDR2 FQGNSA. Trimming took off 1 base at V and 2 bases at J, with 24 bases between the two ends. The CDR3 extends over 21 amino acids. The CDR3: CASSLELEIVRVDAGANVLTF. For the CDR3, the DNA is TGTGCCAGCAGCTTAGAACTAGAGATCGTCAGGGTCGACGCTGGGGCCAACGTCCTGACTTTC.

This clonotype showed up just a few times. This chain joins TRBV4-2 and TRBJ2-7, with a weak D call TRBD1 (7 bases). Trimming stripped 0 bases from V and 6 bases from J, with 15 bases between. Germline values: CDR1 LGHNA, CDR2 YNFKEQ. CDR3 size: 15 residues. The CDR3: CASSQETRQGGEQYF. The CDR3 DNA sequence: TGTGCCAGCAGCCAAGAAACCCGACAGGGAGGCGAGCAGTACTTC.

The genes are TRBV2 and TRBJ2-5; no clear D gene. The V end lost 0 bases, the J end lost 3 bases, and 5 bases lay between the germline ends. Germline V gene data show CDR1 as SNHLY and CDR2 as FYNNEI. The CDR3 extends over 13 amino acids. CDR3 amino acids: CASSEALEETQYF. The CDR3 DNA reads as TGTGCCAGCAGTGAAGCGCTAGAAGAGACCCAGTACTTC.

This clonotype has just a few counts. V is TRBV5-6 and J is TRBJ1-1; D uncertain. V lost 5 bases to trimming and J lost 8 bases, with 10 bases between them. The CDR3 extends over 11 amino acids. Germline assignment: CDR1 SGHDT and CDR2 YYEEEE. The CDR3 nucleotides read TGTGCCAGCAGTGCGAATAGGGAAGCTTTCTTT. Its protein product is CASSANREAFF.

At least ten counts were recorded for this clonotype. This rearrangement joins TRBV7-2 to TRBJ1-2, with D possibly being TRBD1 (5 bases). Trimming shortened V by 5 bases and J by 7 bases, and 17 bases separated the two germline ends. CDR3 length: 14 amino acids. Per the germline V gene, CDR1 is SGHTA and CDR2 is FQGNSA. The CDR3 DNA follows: TGTGCCAGCAGCCCGGGACCGAAGGGGATTGGCTACACCTTC. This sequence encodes CASSPGPKGIGYTF. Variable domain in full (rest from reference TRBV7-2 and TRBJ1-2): GAGVSQSPSNKVTEKGKDVELRCDPISGHTALYWYRQSLGQGLEFLIYFQGNSAPDKSGLPSDRFSAERTGGSVSTLTIQRTQQEDSAVYLCASSPGPKGIGYTFGSGTRLTVV.

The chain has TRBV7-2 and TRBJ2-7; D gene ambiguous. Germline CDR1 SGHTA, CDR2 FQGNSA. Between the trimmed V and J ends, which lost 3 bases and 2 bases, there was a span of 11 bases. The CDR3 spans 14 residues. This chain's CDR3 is CASSLRTAPYEQYF. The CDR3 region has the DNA TGTGCCAGCAGCTTGCGGACGGCTCCCTACGAGCAGTACTTC. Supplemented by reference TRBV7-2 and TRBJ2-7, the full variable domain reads GAGVSQSPSNKVTEKGKDVELRCDPISGHTALYWYRQSLGQGLEFLIYFQGNSAPDKSGLPSDRFSAERTGGSVSTLTIQRTQQEDSAVYLCASSLRTAPYEQYFGPGTRLTVT.

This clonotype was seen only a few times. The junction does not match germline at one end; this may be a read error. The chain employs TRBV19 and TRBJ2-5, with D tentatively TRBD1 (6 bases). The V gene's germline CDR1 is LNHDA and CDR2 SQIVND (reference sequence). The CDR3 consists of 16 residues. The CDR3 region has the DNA TGTGCCAGTAGCCATCCTCGGGACAACCACCACGAGACCCAGTACTTC. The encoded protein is CASSHPRDNHHETQYF.